These 13 T cell receptor beta chains were all obtained from the same sample, sequenced in a study of blood T cells in healthy people across ages. With a J-beta primer mix and a sample-barcoded 5' primer, a second PCR ran 7 to 11 cycles. MiXCR was run by TCRdb on the 5' RACE reads, yielding one entry per CDR3 protein. The table has about 780,000 distinct CDR3 sequences, about 42% seen once. The sequencing input was blood. Receptors originate from an elderly man in good health.

To note about this clonotype: Being one base from a much bigger clone, this may be a read error. The chain carries TRBV6-6 and TRBJ2-5; 14 bases map to TRBD2. Germline lookup yields CDR1 MNHNY and CDR2 SVGAGI (reference sequence). V lost 2 bases, J lost 11 bases, and 13 bases stayed unmatched. The CDR3 has 17 residues. CDR3: CASSYRGLAGAVGEQYF. Here the CDR3 DNA reads TGTGCCAGCAGTTACCGGGGACTAGCGGGAGCGGTGGGTGAGCAGTACTTC.

This clonotype was seen a few times. J is TRBJ2-2 and V is TRBV6-5; 8 bases match TRBD2. This CDR3 has 16 residues. With 5 bases clipped from V and 1 base from J, the junction kept 6 bases outside the gene matches. In germline, CDR1 is MNHEY, CDR2 SVGAGI. The CDR3 nucleotides read TGTGCCAGCAGTCCCGGACTAGCCCAGAACACCGGGGAGCTGTTTTTT. Amino acid sequence: CASSPGLAQNTGELFF.

In its sample, this clonotype was seen once. This chain links TRBV20-1 with TRBJ2-5; D possibly corresponds to TRBD2 (6 bases). This CDR3 is built from 16 residues. Deletions cut 2 bases from V and 1 base from J, with 17 bases between. Germline CDR1 and CDR2: DFQATT and SNEGSKA (reference sequence). In DNA form, the CDR3 reads TGCAGTGCTAGAAGGGGCGGTGGGGGGATCCAAGAGACCCAGTACTTC. This codes for CSARRGGGGIQETQYF.

Comment on this clonotype: This may arise from a read error, as a much more abundant clone is one base away. The chain joins TRBV3-1 to TRBJ2-7; no reliable D call. Per germline, CDR1 LGHDT and CDR2 YNNKEL (reference sequence). The CDR3 runs 13 residues. The CDR3 DNA reads TGTGCCAGCAACCAAGGAACCGGCTACGAGCAGTACTTC. Translated: CASNQGTGYEQYF.

This chain links TRBV9 with TRBJ2-3, with D tentatively TRBD2 (5 bases). Germline V CDR1 and CDR2: SGDLS, YYNGEE. The CDR3 covers 13 residues. V was shortened by 4 bases and J by 3 bases, with 9 bases between the two germline ends. CDR3 bases: TGTGCCAGCAGCTGCGAGGGTACAGATACGCAGTATTTT. Protein sequence: CASSCEGTDTQYF.

In this sample, this clonotype turned up many times. The rearrangement joins TRBV7-8 to TRBJ2-6; no definite D call. From germline, CDR1 is SGHVS and CDR2 FQNEAQ. The CDR3 runs to 20 residues. V was pared by 1 base and J by 1 base, with 20 bases between. In DNA form, the CDR3 reads TGTGCCAGCAGCTTAGGCGCCAGGCCTCTTGCTATTTCTGGGGCCAACGTCCTGACTTTC. Protein: CASSLGARPLAISGANVLTF. Full variable domain (outside the CDR3, taken from reference TRBV7-8 and TRBJ2-6): GAGVSQSPRYKVAKRGQDVALRCDPISGHVSLFWYQQALGQGPEFLTYFQNEAQLDKSGLPSDRFFAERPEGSVSTLKIQRTQQEDSAVYLCASSLGARPLAISGANVLTFGAGSRLTVL.

This clonotype was seen a handful of times. The chain combines TRBV28 with TRBJ2-2; no firm D call. The V gene's germline CDR1 is MDHEN and CDR2 SYDVKM. The V and J ends lost 5 bases and 4 bases respectively, with 8 bases between them. The CDR3 runs 13 residues. The CDR3 nucleotides read TGTGCCAGCAGTAAACGAAGCACCGGGGAGCTGTTTTTT. It encodes CASSKRSTGELFF.

The V gene is TRBV7-9, the J gene TRBJ2-7; no reliable D call. Germline CDR1 SEHNR, CDR2 FQNEAQ (reference sequence). The length of the CDR3 is 13 residues. The V and J ends lost 2 bases and 6 bases respectively, with 11 bases between them. Here the CDR3 reads CASSLRGDREQYF. CDR3 coding DNA: TGTGCCAGCAGCTTACGAGGTGACCGCGAGCAGTACTTC.

This chain connects TRBV9 to TRBJ2-5; TRBD1 is a possible D gene (5 bases). The J call could be wrong; TRBJ2-4 is a better fit for the DNA end. From germline, CDR1 is SGDLS and CDR2 YYNGEE. The CDR3 has 14 residues. CDR3 residues: CASSGQGRGNIQYF. CDR3 bases: TGTGCCAGCAGCGGGCAGGGTAGGGGAAACATTCAGTACTTC.

The chain has TRBV7-3 and TRBJ1-1, with D tentatively TRBD1 (5 bases). Germline CDR1 SGHTA, CDR2 FQGTGA. Trimming left V 2 bases short and J 6 bases short, with 22 bases between. The CDR3 totals 17 residues. The CDR3 DNA is TGTGCCAGCAGCTTACAGGGAGCTGCTTTTAAGGGAGCTGAAGCTTTCTTT. It codes for CASSLQGAAFKGAEAFF.

The rearrangement uses TRBV28 and TRBJ2-5; the match to TRBD1 covers 9 bases. This CDR3 has 15 amino acids. Germline assignment: CDR1 MDHEN and CDR2 SYDVKM. The V segment lost 5 bases and the J segment 5 bases; nucleotides outside the gene matches: 9. The CDR3 DNA sequence: TGTGCCAGCAGTCCACAGGGGGCGGGTGGTGAGACCCAGTACTTC. It yields the protein CASSPQGAGGETQYF.

This clonotype was seen a handful of times. This chain connects TRBV3-1 to TRBJ2-4; no firm D call. The end of the DNA aligns better with TRBJ2-7, so the J call may be wrong. The CDR3 sequence is 15 residues long. Germline lookup yields CDR1 LGHDT and CDR2 YNNKEL (reference sequence). CDR3 region: CASSQDQAYTYEQYF. CDR3 bases: TGTGCCAGCAGCCAAGATCAGGCTTATACCTACGAGCAGTACTTC.

A few counts support this clonotype. This chain joins TRBV18 and TRBJ1-5; D remains ambiguous. The germline gives CDR1 KGHSH, CDR2 LQKENI. The germline V and J ends were trimmed by 8 bases and 3 bases, with 11 bases remaining between them. The CDR3 has 13 amino acids. CDR3 residues: CASAAQNNQPQHF. DNA of the CDR3: TGTGCCAGCGCCGCGCAGAACAATCAGCCCCAGCATTTT. Full variable domain (outside the CDR3, taken from reference TRBV18 and TRBJ1-5): NAGVMQNPRHLVRRRGQEARLRCSPMKGHSHVYWYRQLPEEGLKFMVYLQKENIIDESGMPKERFSAEFPKEGPSILRIQQVVRGDSAAYFCASAAQNNQPQHFGDGTRLSIL.